This T cell receptor (beta chain) was recorded in a study of blood T cell repertoires in COVID-19. CDR1 is SEHNR, CDR2 FQNEAQ, per germline (reference sequence). The length of the CDR3 is 15 residues. Trimming removed 3 bases at V and 6 bases at J, with 15 bases between. Repertoires were generated with immunoSEQ multiplex PCR, while TCRdb's copy carries only in-frame clones and drops some. Of about 190,000 clones detected, 80% appear once; the ten largest clones hold 5.5% to 8.5%. This receptor was taken from a man aged 55 to 70 with acute or convalescent COVID-19. The rearrangement uses TRBV7-9 and TRBJ2-1; weak D call: TRBD2 (5 bases). The sequenced sample was peripheral blood. The CDR3 DNA follows: TGTGCCAGCAGCTTTGGTTCTAGCCCCCTCAATGAGCAGTTCTTC. Translated: CASSFGSSPLNEQFF. Full variable domain (missing parts from reference TRBV7-9 and TRBJ2-1): DTGVSQNPRHKITKRGQNVTFRCDPISEHNRLYWYRQTLGQGPEFLTYFQNEAQLEKSRLLSDRFSAERPKGSFSTLEIQRTEQGDSAMYLCASSFGSSPLNEQFFGPGTRLTVL.